This TCR beta chain is from a study of cytomegalovirus exposure and HLA in healthy donors. With regard to this clone: What it recognizes is unknown.

The CDR3 runs to 14 residues. J lost 2 bases, V lost 5 bases, and 6 bases had no gene match. The germline V gene has CDR1 MDHEN and CDR2 SYDVKM. In the PCR, 60 Vbeta and 13 Jbeta primers were used. Assay used: immunoSEQ multiplex PCR; TCRdb lists only in-frame clones, some missing. The table includes around 190,000 clones, 79% detected once. Study-wide results and caveats: Analysis was performed later, and it showed HLA-associated TCR beta chains to be more clonally expanded than equally common others. A link between a missense DCLRE1C variant and TCR beta V- and J-gene trimming emerged from a later analysis. A few V segments could not be told apart, such as TRBV6-2 and TRBV6-3, and were left out. Most TCR sequences showed up rarely, but some public TCRs showed up in many donors.

The clonotype comes from a young woman in good health and CMV-seropositive. Sequencing used PBMCs. J is TRBJ2-7 and V is TRBV28, with 7 bases lining up with TRBD1. The CDR3 sequence is CASSQDRAPYEQYF. DNA of the CDR3: TGTGCCAGCAGTCAAGACAGGGCCCCCTACGAGCAGTACTTC.